This T cell receptor beta chain was observed in a study of lymphopenia after photon versus proton radiotherapy. Study results and caveats: Post-nadir diversity loss with photons came from oligoclonal expansion, particularly CD8+ Temra cells. In patients who died, overall survival fell as post-nadir TCR diversity dropped more. Only patients who died were analyzed for survival; proton advantage is unproven. Under photons, naive T cells and diversity fell while effector/memory populations rose.

Concerning this clone itself: The antigen is undetermined.

Germline trimming cut 5 bases from V and 2 bases from J; bases unmatched to any gene: 13. Per the germline V gene, CDR1 is LNHDA and CDR2 is SQIVND (reference sequence). This CDR3 comprises 18 residues. The repertoire was sequenced with immunoSEQ multiplex PCR; TCRdb's copy has only in-frame clones and lacks some. Seen here are around 50,000 clones, roughly 84% observed once, and the top ten hold around 2%. The sequencing here drew on peripheral blood, taken from a patient treated with proton-based radiotherapy. V is TRBV19 and J is TRBJ2-1, with 9 bases matching TRBD1. The sequence came from a man aged 55 to 70 with pancreatic cancer. The CDR3 protein is CASSSSGITGGPYNEQFF. CDR3 DNA: TGTGCCAGTAGTTCCTCAGGGATAACAGGGGGCCCCTACAATGAGCAGTTCTTC.